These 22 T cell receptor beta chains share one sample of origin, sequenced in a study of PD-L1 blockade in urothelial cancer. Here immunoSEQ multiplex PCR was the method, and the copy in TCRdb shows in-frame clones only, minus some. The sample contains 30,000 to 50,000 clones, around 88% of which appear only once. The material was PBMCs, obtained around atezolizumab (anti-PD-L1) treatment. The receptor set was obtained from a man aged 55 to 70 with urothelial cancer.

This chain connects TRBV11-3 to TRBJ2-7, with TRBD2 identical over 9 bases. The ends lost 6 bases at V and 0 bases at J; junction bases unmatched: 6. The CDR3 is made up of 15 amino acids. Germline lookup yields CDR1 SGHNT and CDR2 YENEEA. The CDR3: CASRVRTSASYEQYF. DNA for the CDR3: TGTGCCAGCAGGGTAAGGACTAGCGCCTCCTACGAGCAGTACTTC.

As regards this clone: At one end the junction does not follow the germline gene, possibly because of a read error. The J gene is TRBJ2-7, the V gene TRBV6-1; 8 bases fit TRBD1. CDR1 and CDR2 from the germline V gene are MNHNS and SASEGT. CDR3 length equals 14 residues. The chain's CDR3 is CASREGQGADEQYF. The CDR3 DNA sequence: TGTGCCAGCAGGGAAGGGCAGGGGGCGGACGAGCAGTACTTC.

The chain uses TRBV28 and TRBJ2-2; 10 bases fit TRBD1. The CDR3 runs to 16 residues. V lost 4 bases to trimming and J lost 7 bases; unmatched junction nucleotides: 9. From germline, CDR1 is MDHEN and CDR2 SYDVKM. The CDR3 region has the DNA TGTGCCAGCAGTTCGGGACAGGGGAATCCTGGCGGGGAGCTGTTTTTT. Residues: CASSSGQGNPGGELFF. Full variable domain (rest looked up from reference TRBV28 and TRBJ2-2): DVKVTQSSRYLVKRTGEKVFLECVQDMDHENMFWYRQDPGLGLRLIYFSYDVKMKEKGDIPEGYSVSREKKERFSLILESASTNQTSMYLCASSSGQGNPGGELFFGEGSRLTVL.

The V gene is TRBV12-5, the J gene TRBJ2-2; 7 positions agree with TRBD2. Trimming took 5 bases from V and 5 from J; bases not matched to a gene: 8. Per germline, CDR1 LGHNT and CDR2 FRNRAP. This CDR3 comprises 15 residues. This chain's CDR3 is CASGPRGGETGELFF. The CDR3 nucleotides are TGTGCTAGTGGTCCCCGGGGAGGGGAGACCGGGGAGCTGTTTTTT.

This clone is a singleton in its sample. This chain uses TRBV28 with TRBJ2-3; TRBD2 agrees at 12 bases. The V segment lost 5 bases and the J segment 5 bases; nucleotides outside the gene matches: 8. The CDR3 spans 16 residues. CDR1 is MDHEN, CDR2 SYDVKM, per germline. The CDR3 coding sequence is TGTGCCAGCAGTCCAACCCCGGGACTAGCGGGAGATACGCAGTATTTT. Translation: CASSPTPGLAGDTQYF.

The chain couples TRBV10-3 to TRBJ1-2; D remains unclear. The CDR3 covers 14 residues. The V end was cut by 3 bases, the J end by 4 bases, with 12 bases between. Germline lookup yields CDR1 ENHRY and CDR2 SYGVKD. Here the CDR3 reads CAISEISRVYGYTF. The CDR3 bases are TGTGCCATCAGTGAAATAAGTCGGGTCTATGGCTACACCTTC.

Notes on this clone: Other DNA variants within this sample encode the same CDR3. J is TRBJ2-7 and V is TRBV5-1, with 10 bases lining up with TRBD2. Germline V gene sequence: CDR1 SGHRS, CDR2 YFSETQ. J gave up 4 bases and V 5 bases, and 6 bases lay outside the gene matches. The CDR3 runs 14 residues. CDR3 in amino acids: CASRSLAGEYEQYF. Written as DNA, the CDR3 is TGCGCCAGCAGATCGCTAGCGGGAGAGTACGAGCAGTACTTC. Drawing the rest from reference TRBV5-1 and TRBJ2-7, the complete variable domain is KAGVTQTPRYLIKTRGQQVTLSCSPISGHRSVSWYQQTPGQGLQFLFEYFSETQRNKGNFPGRFSGRQFSNSRSEMNVSTLELGDSALYLCASRSLAGEYEQYFGPGTRLTVT.

CDR3 sequence reads: CASSGRRDRGRDCNQPQHF. The CDR3, as DNA: TGTGCCAGCAGTGGACGCCGGGACAGGGGAAGAGATTGCAATCAGCCCCAGCATTTT. V and J are TRBV6-4 and TRBJ1-5, with 10 nucleotides matching TRBD1. The CDR3 is 19 residues long. Unmatched junction bases numbered 14, after V lost 4 bases and J lost 2 bases. CDR1 and CDR2 from the germline V gene are MRHNA and SNTAGT.

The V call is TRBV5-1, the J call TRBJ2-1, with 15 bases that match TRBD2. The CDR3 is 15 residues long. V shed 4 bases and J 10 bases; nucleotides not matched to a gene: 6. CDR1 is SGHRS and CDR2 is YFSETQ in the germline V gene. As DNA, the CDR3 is TGCGCCAGCAGCCTAGGACTAGCGGGAGGGCAAGAGCAGTTCTTC. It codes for CASSLGLAGGQEQFF.

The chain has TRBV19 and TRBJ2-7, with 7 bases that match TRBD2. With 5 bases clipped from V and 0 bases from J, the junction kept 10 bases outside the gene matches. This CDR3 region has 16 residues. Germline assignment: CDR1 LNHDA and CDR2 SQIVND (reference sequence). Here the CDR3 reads CASSEPASGNSYEQYF. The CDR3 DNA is TGTGCCAGTAGTGAACCCGCTAGCGGAAACTCCTACGAGCAGTACTTC.

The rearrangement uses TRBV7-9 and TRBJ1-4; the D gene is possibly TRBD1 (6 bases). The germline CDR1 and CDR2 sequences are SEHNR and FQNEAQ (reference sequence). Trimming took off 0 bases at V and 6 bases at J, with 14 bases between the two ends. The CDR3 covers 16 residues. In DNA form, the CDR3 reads TGTGCCAGCAGCTTAGCGCTGCGGGGGGCATATGAAAAACTGTTTTTT. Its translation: CASSLALRGAYEKLFF.

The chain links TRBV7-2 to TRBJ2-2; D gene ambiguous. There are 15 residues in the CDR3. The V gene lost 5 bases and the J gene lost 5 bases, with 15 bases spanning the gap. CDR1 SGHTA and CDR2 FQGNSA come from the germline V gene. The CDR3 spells CASSPFNPQTGELFF. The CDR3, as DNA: TGTGCCAGCAGCCCATTTAACCCCCAGACCGGGGAGCTGTTTTTT.

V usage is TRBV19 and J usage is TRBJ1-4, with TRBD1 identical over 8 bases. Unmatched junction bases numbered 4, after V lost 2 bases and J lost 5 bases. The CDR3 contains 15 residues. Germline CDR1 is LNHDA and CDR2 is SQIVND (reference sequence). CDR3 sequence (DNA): TGTGCCAGTAGTATAACGGGACAGGAAAATGAAAAACTGTTTTTT. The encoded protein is CASSITGQENEKLFF.

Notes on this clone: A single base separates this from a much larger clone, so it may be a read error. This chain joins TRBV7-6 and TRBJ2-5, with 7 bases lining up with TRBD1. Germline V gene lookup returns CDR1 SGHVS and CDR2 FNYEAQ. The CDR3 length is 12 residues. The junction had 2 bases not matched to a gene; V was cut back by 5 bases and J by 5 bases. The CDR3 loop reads CASSARGETQYF. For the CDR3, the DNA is TGTGCCAGCAGCGCCAGGGGGGAGACCCAGTACTTC.

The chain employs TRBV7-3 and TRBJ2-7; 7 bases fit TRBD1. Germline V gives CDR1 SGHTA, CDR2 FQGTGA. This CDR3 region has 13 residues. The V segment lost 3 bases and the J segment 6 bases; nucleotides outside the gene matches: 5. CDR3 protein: CASSFDRVGEQYF. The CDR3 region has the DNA TGTGCCAGCAGCTTTGACAGGGTTGGCGAGCAGTACTTC.

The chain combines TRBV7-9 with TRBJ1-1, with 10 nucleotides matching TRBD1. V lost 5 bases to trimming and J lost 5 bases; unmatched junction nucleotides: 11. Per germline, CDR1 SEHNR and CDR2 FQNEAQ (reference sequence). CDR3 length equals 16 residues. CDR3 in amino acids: CASSRLGTGDRTEAFF. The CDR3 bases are TGTGCCAGCAGCCGTTTAGGGACAGGGGATAGGACTGAAGCTTTCTTT.

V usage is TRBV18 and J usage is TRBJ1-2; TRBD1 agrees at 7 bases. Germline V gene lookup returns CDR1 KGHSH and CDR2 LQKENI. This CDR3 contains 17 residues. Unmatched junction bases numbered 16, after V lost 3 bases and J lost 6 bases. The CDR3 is CASSPQDPATGTDGYTF. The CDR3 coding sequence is TGTGCCAGCTCACCTCAAGACCCCGCGACAGGGACCGATGGCTACACCTTC.

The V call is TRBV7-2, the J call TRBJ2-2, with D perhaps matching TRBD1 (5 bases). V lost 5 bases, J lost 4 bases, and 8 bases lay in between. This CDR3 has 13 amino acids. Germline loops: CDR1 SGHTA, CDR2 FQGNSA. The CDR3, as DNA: TGTGCCAGCAGCCCAGGGTTCACCGGGGAGCTGTTTTTT. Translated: CASSPGFTGELFF.

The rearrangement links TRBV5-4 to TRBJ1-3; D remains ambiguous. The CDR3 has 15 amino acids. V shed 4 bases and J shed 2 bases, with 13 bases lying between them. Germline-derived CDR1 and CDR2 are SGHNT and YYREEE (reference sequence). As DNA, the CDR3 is TGTGCCAGCAGCCCCCAAAGCGGGGCTGGAAACACCATATATTTT. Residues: CASSPQSGAGNTIYF.

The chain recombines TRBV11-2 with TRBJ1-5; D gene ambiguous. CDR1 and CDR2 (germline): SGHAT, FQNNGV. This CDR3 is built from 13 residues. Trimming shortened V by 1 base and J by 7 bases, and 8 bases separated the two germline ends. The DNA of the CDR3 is TGTGCCAGCAGCTTAGGATGGCAACAGCCCCAGCATTTT. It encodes CASSLGWQQPQHF.

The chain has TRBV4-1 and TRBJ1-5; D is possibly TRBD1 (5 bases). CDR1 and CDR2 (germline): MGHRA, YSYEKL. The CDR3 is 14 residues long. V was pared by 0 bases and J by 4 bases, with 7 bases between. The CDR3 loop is CASSQEDRNQPQHF. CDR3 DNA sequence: TGCGCCAGCAGCCAAGAAGACAGAAATCAGCCCCAGCATTTT.

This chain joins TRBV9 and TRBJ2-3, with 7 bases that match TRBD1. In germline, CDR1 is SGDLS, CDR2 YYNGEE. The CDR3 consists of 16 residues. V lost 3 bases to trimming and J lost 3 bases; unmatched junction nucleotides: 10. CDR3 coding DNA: TGTGCCAGCAGCGCCGTACCGACAGGGCGGACAGATACGCAGTATTTT. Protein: CASSAVPTGRTDTQYF.